The entry below gives a single TCR beta chain sequence along with its context. Its antigen is still unknown. These data originate in a study of cytomegalovirus exposure and HLA in healthy donors. Study overall: For the approximately 430 genotyped donors, 81% fell within the Caucasian-associated ancestry cluster.

The PCR employed 60 Vbeta primers together with 13 Jbeta primers. The table came from immunoSEQ multiplex PCR; TCRdb's copy has only in-frame clones and leaves some out. The sample includes around 150,000 clones, approximately 78% seen only once; the top ten take around 7.8%. V shed 4 bases and J shed 3 bases, with 8 bases lying between them. This CDR3 region has 13 residues. The germline gives CDR1 MDHEN, CDR2 SYDVKM. Whole-study results and caveats: According to an earlier analysis, most TCR beta V segments yielded productive rearrangements about 87% or about 30% of the time.

The chain joins TRBV28 to TRBJ2-3, with D possibly TRBD1 on 5 matching bases. The sequenced sample consisted of PBMCs. This clonotype was sampled from a woman between 45 and 60 years old in good health and CMV-seropositive. CDR3 nucleotide sequence: TGTGCCAGCAGTTCAGGGCCAACAGATACGCAGTATTTT. Amino acid sequence: CASSSGPTDTQYF. Complete variable domain (other parts from reference TRBV28 and TRBJ2-3): DVKVTQSSRYLVKRTGEKVFLECVQDMDHENMFWYRQDPGLGLRLIYFSYDVKMKEKGDIPEGYSVSREKKERFSLILESASTNQTSMYLCASSSGPTDTQYFGPGTRLTVL.